This TCR beta chain appears in the sequencing data of a study of shared clonotypes between healthy human individuals. Naive CD8 cells lacked CD45RO, underwent positive selection for CCR7 and left out terminally differentiated effector memory CD45RA+ cells. V dropped 2 bases and J dropped 7 bases, with 12 bases sitting between them. This CDR3 is built from 14 residues. Germline CDR1 is MDHEN and CDR2 is SYDVKM. A remark on this clone: The target antigen is unknown.

Replicate sorted-subset PCRs were loaded with roughly 200 ng DNA, 25,000 to 30,000 T cell genomes. Generated by immunoSEQ multiplex PCR, the TCRdb table keeps only in-frame clones and is missing some. The sample shows roughly 2,000,000 clones, 90% to 95% of them seen only once. Study outcomes and limitations: Only blood samples were collected, and tissue repertoires likely differ.

The clonotype comes from a man aged 18 to 29 in good health. Some clones in this sample may be carry-over from other donors' samples. The rearrangement uses TRBV28 and TRBJ1-5; perhaps TRBD1 as D (5 bases). Sequencing input: naive CD8+ T cells from PBMCs. The CDR3 is CASSLQGGGQPQHF. The DNA of the CDR3 is TGTGCCAGCAGTTTACAGGGTGGAGGGCAGCCCCAGCATTTT.